This T cell receptor (beta chain) was found in a study of CD8+CD57+ T cells in acquired aplastic anemia. Overall study: Sorted CD4+ plus CD8+ cells gave DNA averaging roughly 3.5 ug.

Genomic DNA served as template for TCR beta VDJ and CDR3 profiling. From the reads, TCRdb called clonotypes with MiXCR, one entry per CDR3 protein. The data hold roughly 200,000 distinct CDR3 sequences, with around 60% observed a single time. Trimming pared 1 base from V and 10 bases from J, leaving 8 bases between. CDR3 length: 13 residues. CDR1 and CDR2 (germline): SEHNR, FQNEAQ (reference sequence). The chain has TRBV7-9 and TRBJ1-6; D is unclear. This clonotype was obtained from a human donor in good health. Sequences were obtained from sorted CD4+, CD8+, or CD8+CD57+ T cells (not recorded which) from PBMCs. CDR3 sequence: CASSLDGVSPLHF. The CDR3 coding sequence is TGTGCCAGCAGCTTAGACGGAGTCTCACCCCTCCACTTT.